This TCR beta chain was sequenced for a study of T-cell memory formation after mild COVID-19. Study summary: TCR clusters were mostly confined to one donor each. General study findings and limits: Clones shrinking from day 15 to 85 showed even CD4/CD8 mixes; later expanders tilted CD4+. Chiefly within CM and EM were the contracting CD4+ clones; CD8+ ones were within EMRA.

Notes on this clonotype: Its specificity is not known.

5'RACE with constant-segment primers built TCRalpha and TCRbeta cDNA libraries with UMIs. TCRdb redid the calling of the 5' RACE reads with MiXCR, one entry per CDR3 protein. The sample lists approximately 180,000 distinct CDR3 sequences; 16% were seen once. The material sequenced was PBMCs or a T cell subset sorted from them (not recorded which). This sequence originates from an adult woman who had mild COVID-19 (a few samples of this study predate the infection). Cell type and time point are not known.

In nucleotides, the CDR3 is TGCGCCAGCAGTTACTCGACAGGGGGGGATGGCTACACCTTC. Protein product: CASSYSTGGDGYTF. This rearrangement joins TRBV5-1 to TRBJ1-2; 9 bases align to TRBD1. The CDR3 length is 14 residues. V lost 5 bases and J lost 6; bases outside the gene matches: 8. Germline-derived CDR1 and CDR2 are SGHRS and YFSETQ. Together with reference TRBV5-1 and TRBJ1-2, the CDR3 gives the full variable domain: KAGVTQTPRYLIKTRGQQVTLSCSPISGHRSVSWYQQTPGQGLQFLFEYFSETQRNKGNFPGRFSGRQFSNSRSEMNVSTLELGDSALYLCASSYSTGGDGYTFGSGTRLTVV.